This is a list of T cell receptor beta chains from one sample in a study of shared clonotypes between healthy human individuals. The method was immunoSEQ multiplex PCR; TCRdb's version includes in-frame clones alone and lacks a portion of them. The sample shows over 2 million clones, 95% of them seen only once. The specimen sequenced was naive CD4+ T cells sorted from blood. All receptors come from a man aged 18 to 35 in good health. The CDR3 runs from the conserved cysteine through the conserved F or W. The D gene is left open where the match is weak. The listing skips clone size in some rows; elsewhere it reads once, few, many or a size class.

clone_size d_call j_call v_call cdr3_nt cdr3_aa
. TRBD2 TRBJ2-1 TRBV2 TGTGCCAGCAGGCCCTGGACTAGCGGGGGGCCCAAACTTATCTTC CASRPWTSGGPKLIF
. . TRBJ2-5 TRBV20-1 TGCAGTGCTACCGTCCAAGAGACCCAGTACTTC CSATVQETQYF
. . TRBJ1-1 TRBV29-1 TGCAGCGTTGATTCTTTGGGCCAGCCGGGGAGGACTGAAGCTTTCTTT CSVDSLGQPGRTEAFF
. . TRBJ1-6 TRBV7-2 TGTGCCAGCAGCCCGGTAGGGGGCTATAATTCACCCCTCCACTTT CASSPVGGYNSPLHF
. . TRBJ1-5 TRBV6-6 TGTGCCAGCCGTAGCAATCAGCCCCAGCATTTT CASRSNQPQHF
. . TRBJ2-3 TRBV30 TGTGCCTGGAGTGGAAACCAGTACCGCACAGATACGCAGTATTTT CAWSGNQYRTDTQYF
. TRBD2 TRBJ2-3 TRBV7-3 TGTGCCAGCAGCCCTAGCGGGGGAGTGTTTGGTACGCAGTATTTT CASSPSGGVFGTQYF
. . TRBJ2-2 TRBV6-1 TGTGCCAGCATGCCCGGACAGTTTTCCACCGGGGAGCTGTTTTTT CASMPGQFSTGELFF
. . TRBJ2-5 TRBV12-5 TGTGCTAGTGGCCCAGGGCGAGAGACCCAGTACTTC CASGPGRETQYF
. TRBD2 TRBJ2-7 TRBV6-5 TGTGCCAGCAGTTACGAGATAGCGGGAAGTTACGAGCAGTACTTC CASSYEIAGSYEQYF
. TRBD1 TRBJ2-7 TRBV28 TGTGCCAGCAGTTCACCGGGACAGGGGCCTTACGAGCAGTACTTC CASSSPGQGPYEQYF
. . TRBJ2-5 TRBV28 TGTGCCAGCAGGGGTCATAAGGGCAGGGAGACCCAGTACTTC CASRGHKGRETQYF
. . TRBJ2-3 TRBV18 TGTGCCAGCTCACCACGAGTGCAAGCGGCAGATACGCAGTATTTT CASSPRVQAADTQYF
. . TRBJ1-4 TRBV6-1 TGTGCCAGCAGTGAAGCGCCGGGGGGCGGTTCTAATGAAAAACTGTTTTTT CASSEAPGGGSNEKLFF
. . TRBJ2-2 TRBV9 TGTGCCAGCAGCGTAGTTGGGACTTTTAACACCGGGGAGCTGTTTTTT CASSVVGTFNTGELFF
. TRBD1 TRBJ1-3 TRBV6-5 TGTGCCAGCAGGGGACAGAGCTCTGGAAACACCATATATTTT CASRGQSSGNTIYF
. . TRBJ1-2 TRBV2 TGTGCCAGCAGTGAAGCTCCAGGGCGGGGAGGCTACACCTTC CASSEAPGRGGYTF
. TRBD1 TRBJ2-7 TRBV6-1 TGTGCCAGCAGTGAACAGCCCGGGACAGCCCCTCTCGAGCAGTACTTC CASSEQPGTAPLEQYF
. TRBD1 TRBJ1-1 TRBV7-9 TGTGCCAGCAGCTTTGACAGGGGGCAAGCTGAAGCTTTCTTT CASSFDRGQAEAFF
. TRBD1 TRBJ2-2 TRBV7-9 TGTGCCAGCAGCTCCAGGGGGCCGAACACCGGGGAGCTGTTTTTT CASSSRGPNTGELFF
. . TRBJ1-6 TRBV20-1 TGCAGTGCGAAACAGGAGGAGGCCCTCCACTTT CSAKQEEALHF
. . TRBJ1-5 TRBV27 TGTGCCAGCAGTTCTGTTGGAGGCAATCAGCCCCAGCATTTT CASSSVGGNQPQHF
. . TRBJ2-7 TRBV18 TGTGCCAGCTCAGGTCAGAGGTCGGCCTACGAGCAGTACTTC CASSGQRSAYEQYF
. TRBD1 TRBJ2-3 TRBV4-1 TGCGCCAGCAGCCAACGTCCCGGACAGGGGGTAAGAGATACGCAGTATTTT CASSQRPGQGVRDTQYF
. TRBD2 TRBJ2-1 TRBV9 TGTGCCAGCAGCGTAGTGCCCTTGACTAGCGGGAGGGCCAGGGAGCAGTTCTTC CASSVVPLTSGRAREQFF
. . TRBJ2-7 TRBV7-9 TGTGCCAGCAGCTCACTCAAGGGGGGGTTGTTCTACGAGCAGTACTTC CASSSLKGGLFYEQYF
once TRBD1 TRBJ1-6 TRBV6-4 TGTGCCAGTGGACAGGGACTTAATTCACCCCTCCACTTT CASGQGLNSPLHF
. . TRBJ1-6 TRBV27 TGTGCCAGCAGTCCCAGGGGTACCGTTTTTTCACCCCTCCACTTT CASSPRGTVFSPLHF
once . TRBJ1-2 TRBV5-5 TGTGCCAGCACCGGAGAAGACATCTATGGCTACACCTTC CASTGEDIYGYTF